A single sample is the source of the 13 T cell receptor beta chains below, sequenced in a study of OX40 agonist ivuxolimab in advanced cancers. The protocol used for the library was the immunoSEQ multiplex PCR assay. Imported from immuneACCESS, the table was reduced by TCRdb to in-frame sequences with V and J called. These copies leave out some clones; in studies compared against another copy, an unresolved V gene accounts for under half, and the cause of the remainder is not known. Recorded for this sample are tens of thousands of clones; roughly nine tenths of them occurred a single time. About 10% of the sample is in the top ten clones. The sample was CD4+ or CD8+ T cells sorted from blood, taken in a trial of the OX40 agonist ivuxolimab. The receptors come from an adult with an advanced solid tumor such as melanoma, head and neck, liver or kidney cancer.

The V gene is TRBV27, the J gene TRBJ2-7; D gene ambiguous. Germline V gene sequence: CDR1 MNHEY, CDR2 SMNVEV (reference sequence). CDR3 length: 14 amino acids. The V end lost 2 bases, the J end lost 2 bases, and 10 bases lay between the germline ends. The CDR3 DNA reads as TGTGCCAGCAGTTTAGGCTGGCAGGCCTACGAGCAGTACTTC. Protein product: CASSLGWQAYEQYF.

CDR3 residues: CASSPQYGRASEQFF. CDR3 nucleotides: TGTGCCAGCTCACCACAGTACGGGAGGGCCAGTGAGCAGTTCTTC. This rearrangement joins TRBV18 to TRBJ2-1; the match to TRBD2 covers 8 bases. From germline, CDR1 is KGHSH and CDR2 LQKENI. The CDR3 loop spans 15 amino acids. V lost 1 base, J lost 9 bases, and 8 bases stayed unmatched.

The chain combines TRBV28 with TRBJ2-2; 8 positions match TRBD1. V lost 6 bases and J lost 5; bases outside the gene matches: 5. The CDR3 runs 14 residues. Germline V gene data show CDR1 as MDHEN and CDR2 as SYDVKM. The DNA for the CDR3 is TGTGCCAGCAGCTTAACAGGGGGTACCGGGGAGCTGTTTTTT. Translating it yields CASSLTGGTGELFF. The entire variable domain, with the rest obtained from reference TRBV28 and TRBJ2-2, is as follows: DVKVTQSSRYLVKRTGEKVFLECVQDMDHENMFWYRQDPGLGLRLIYFSYDVKMKEKGDIPEGYSVSREKKERFSLILESASTNQTSMYLCASSLTGGTGELFFGEGSRLTVL.

The CDR3 DNA is TGTGCCAGTAGTAGGAGGACAGCTCTGGAGACCCAGTACTTC. Protein sequence: CASSRRTALETQYF. V gene TRBV19 combines with J gene TRBJ2-5, with TRBD1 as a possible D gene (6 bases). The CDR3 consists of 14 residues. The V and J ends lost 4 bases and 5 bases respectively, with 14 bases between them. Germline V gene data show CDR1 as LNHDA and CDR2 as SQIVND (reference sequence).

This clone was observed a few times. The rearrangement joins TRBV18 to TRBJ2-7; TRBD1 is a possible D gene (5 bases). This CDR3 region has 14 residues. Germline V gene lookup returns CDR1 KGHSH and CDR2 LQKENI. The V and J ends lost 5 bases and 1 base respectively, with 12 bases between them. DNA for the CDR3: TGTGCCAGCTCAGCAGGGCACGGGTCCTACGAGCAGTACTTC. Its translation is CASSAGHGSYEQYF.

This chain connects TRBV5-4 to TRBJ2-5; D remains unclear. The CDR3 runs 13 residues. In germline, CDR1 is SGHNT, CDR2 YYREEE (reference sequence). Trimming pared 4 bases from V and 7 bases from J, leaving 14 bases between. As DNA, the CDR3 is TGTGCCAGCAGCCAAGATAGTTACGGGACCCAGTACTTC. Translation: CASSQDSYGTQYF.

The chain combines TRBV2 with TRBJ1-5; 7 nucleotides line up with TRBD1. CDR1 and CDR2 (germline): SNHLY, FYNNEI. Germline trimming cut 8 bases from V and 6 bases from J; bases unmatched to any gene: 7. This CDR3 is 13 amino acids long. The CDR3 DNA reads TGTGCCAGCTTTACAGGGGTTGGTCAGCCCCAGCATTTT. Encoded protein: CASFTGVGQPQHF.

CDR3 in DNA: TGTGCCAGCAGCCTTTGGACAGATTACAATGAGCAGTTCTTC. This codes for CASSLWTDYNEQFF. The V call is TRBV7-2, the J call TRBJ2-1; a possible D gene is TRBD1 (6 bases). Germline V lookup: CDR1 SGHTA, CDR2 FQGNSA. This CDR3 contains 14 residues. Trimming removed 5 bases at V and 4 bases at J, with 12 bases between.

The sample holds a few counts of this clone. The J gene is TRBJ1-2, the V gene TRBV6-6; maybe TRBD1 (6 bases). V lost 6 bases and J 3 bases, leaving 20 bases between the germline ends. The CDR3 totals 16 residues. Germline V gene sequence: CDR1 MNHNY, CDR2 SVGAGI (reference sequence). The CDR3: CASRTASQGLDYGYTF. CDR3 nucleotides: TGTGCCAGCAGGACCGCGTCCCAGGGGCTGGACTATGGCTACACCTTC.

The V gene is TRBV10-3, the J gene TRBJ1-2; tentative D call: TRBD1 (6 bases). Trimming pared 3 bases from V and 2 bases from J, leaving 13 bases between. This CDR3 has 15 amino acids. Germline-derived CDR1 and CDR2 are ENHRY and SYGVKD. CDR3 sequence: CAISEVGGQNYGYTF. DNA of the CDR3: TGTGCCATCAGTGAAGTGGGAGGACAGAACTATGGCTACACCTTC.

V is TRBV6-5 and J is TRBJ1-2, with TRBD1 as a possible D gene (5 bases). V lost 5 bases to trimming and J lost 4 bases, with 17 bases between them. The CDR3 runs 15 residues. Germline CDR1 MNHEY, CDR2 SVGAGI. The CDR3 spells CASSPRQNNPYGYTF. The CDR3 nucleotides are TGTGCCAGCAGTCCACGACAGAACAACCCCTATGGCTACACCTTC.

This clone was observed once. This sequence joins TRBV29-1 and TRBJ1-2, with 7 bases fitting TRBD1. Germline CDR1 reads SQVTM; CDR2 reads ANQGSEA. Trimming cost V 5 bases and J 6 bases; bases outside gene matches: 6. The CDR3 covers 12 residues. This chain's CDR3 is CSVRQGPDGYTF. CDR3 in DNA: TGCAGCGTTCGACAGGGACCGGATGGCTACACCTTC.

The chain has TRBV18 and TRBJ2-7, with TRBD2 matching 11 bases. From germline, CDR1 is KGHSH and CDR2 LQKENI. CDR3 length equals 16 residues. V lost 0 bases and J lost 0; bases outside the gene matches: 1. The CDR3 DNA reads TGTGCCAGCTCACCACCCACTAGCGGGAGCTCCTACGAGCAGTACTTC. Amino acids: CASSPPTSGSSYEQYF.